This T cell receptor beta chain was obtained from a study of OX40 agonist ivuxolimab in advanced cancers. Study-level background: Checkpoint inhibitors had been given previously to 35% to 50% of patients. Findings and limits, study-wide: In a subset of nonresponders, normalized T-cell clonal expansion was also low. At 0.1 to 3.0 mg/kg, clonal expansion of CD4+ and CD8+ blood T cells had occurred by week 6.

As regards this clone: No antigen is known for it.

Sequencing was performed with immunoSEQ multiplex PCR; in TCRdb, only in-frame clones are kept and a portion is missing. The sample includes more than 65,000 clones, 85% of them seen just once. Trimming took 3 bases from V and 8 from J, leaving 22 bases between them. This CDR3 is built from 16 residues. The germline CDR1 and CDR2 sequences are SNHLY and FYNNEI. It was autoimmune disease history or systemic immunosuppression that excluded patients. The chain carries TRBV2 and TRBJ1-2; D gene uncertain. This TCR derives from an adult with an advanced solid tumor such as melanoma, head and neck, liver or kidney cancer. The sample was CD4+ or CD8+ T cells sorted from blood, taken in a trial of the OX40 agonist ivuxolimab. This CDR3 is CASSDHPGGGAKGYTF. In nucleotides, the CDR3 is TGTGCCAGCAGTGATCATCCGGGAGGAGGAGCGAAAGGCTACACCTTC.